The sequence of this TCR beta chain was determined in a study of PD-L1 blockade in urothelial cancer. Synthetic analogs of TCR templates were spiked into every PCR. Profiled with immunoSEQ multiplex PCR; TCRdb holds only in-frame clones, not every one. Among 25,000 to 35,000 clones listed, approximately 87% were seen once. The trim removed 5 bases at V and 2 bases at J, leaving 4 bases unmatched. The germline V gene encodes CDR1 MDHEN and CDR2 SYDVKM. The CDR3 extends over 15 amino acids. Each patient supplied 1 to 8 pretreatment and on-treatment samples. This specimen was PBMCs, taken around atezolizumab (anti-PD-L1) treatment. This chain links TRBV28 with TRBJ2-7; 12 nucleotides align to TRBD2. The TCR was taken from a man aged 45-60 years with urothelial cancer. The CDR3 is CASSPRLAGAYEQYF. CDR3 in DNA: TGTGCCAGCAGTCCTAGACTAGCGGGAGCCTACGAGCAGTACTTC. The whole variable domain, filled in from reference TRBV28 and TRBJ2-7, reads DVKVTQSSRYLVKRTGEKVFLECVQDMDHENMFWYRQDPGLGLRLIYFSYDVKMKEKGDIPEGYSVSREKKERFSLILESASTNQTSMYLCASSPRLAGAYEQYFGPGTRLTVT.